The 17 T cell receptor beta chains given below trace back to one sample, sequenced in a study of shared clonotypes between healthy human individuals. Assay used: immunoSEQ multiplex PCR; TCRdb lists only in-frame clones, some missing. The sample comprises some 1.4 million clones, more than 95% of which are singletons, and about 1.2% rests with the top ten. Sequenced sample: naive CD4+ T cells sorted from blood. Stated subset: CD45RA+ positively selected. Every receptor here comes from a man in his thirties or forties in good health.

About this clone itself: This CDR3 is also generated by other DNA sequences in the sample. V usage is TRBV5-1 and J usage is TRBJ2-5; D not resolved. V lost 2 bases to trimming and J lost 0 bases, with 2 bases between them. In germline, CDR1 is SGHRS, CDR2 YFSETQ. The CDR3 is made up of 12 amino acids. The CDR3 loop is CASSFDQETQYF. Here the CDR3 DNA reads TGCGCCAGCAGCTTCGACCAAGAGACCCAGTACTTC.

The genes are TRBV5-1 and TRBJ2-5; possibly TRBD1 or TRBD2 for D (6 bases each). CDR1 and CDR2 from the germline V gene are SGHRS and YFSETQ. Trimming stripped 2 bases from V and 5 bases from J, with 16 bases between. The CDR3 totals 15 residues. The CDR3 nucleotides are TGCGCCAGCAGCTTTTCCCCGGGGGCGGTGGAGACCCAGTACTTC. Translating gives CASSFSPGAVETQYF.

The V gene is TRBV7-2, the J gene TRBJ2-7, with TRBD1 identical over 9 bases. Germline CDR1 is SGHTA and CDR2 is FQGNSA. J gave up 0 bases and V 1 base, and 1 base lay outside the gene matches. This CDR3 comprises 15 residues. CDR3 region: CASSLGDRDSYEQYF. DNA of the CDR3: TGTGCCAGCAGCTTAGGGGACAGGGACTCCTACGAGCAGTACTTC.

The V and J genes are TRBV28 and TRBJ1-1; possibly TRBD1 for D (6 bases). V lost 7 bases and J 0 bases, leaving 12 bases between the germline ends. Germline V lookup: CDR1 MDHEN, CDR2 SYDVKM. The CDR3 runs to 14 residues. The CDR3 region is CASNPTGVNTEAFF. The CDR3 region has the DNA TGTGCCAGCAACCCGACAGGTGTGAACACTGAAGCTTTCTTT.

The chain combines TRBV27 with TRBJ2-3; D could derive from TRBD1 or TRBD2 (5 bases each). Looked up from germline, CDR1 is MNHEY and CDR2 is SMNVEV (reference sequence). The CDR3 spans 17 residues. V shed 4 bases and J shed 0 bases, with 17 bases lying between them. CDR3 in amino acids: CASSSNLPGPSTDTQYF. The CDR3 bases are TGTGCCAGCAGTTCCAATCTTCCGGGACCAAGCACAGATACGCAGTATTTT.

The chain is built from TRBV18 and TRBJ2-3; the D gene could be TRBD1 or TRBD2 (5 bases each). Trimming shortened V by 2 bases and J by 4 bases, and 16 bases separated the two germline ends. The V gene's germline CDR1 is KGHSH and CDR2 LQKENI. CDR3 length: 16 amino acids. The CDR3 loop is CASSPIGTNWADTQYF. The CDR3 DNA reads as TGTGCCAGCTCACCAATCGGGACCAACTGGGCAGATACGCAGTATTTT.

The rearrangement uses TRBV5-1 and TRBJ1-2; no reliable D call. Per the germline V gene, CDR1 is SGHRS and CDR2 is YFSETQ. V was cut by 4 bases and J by 0 bases, with 16 bases left in between. CDR3 length: 16 residues. CDR3 DNA sequence: TGCGCCAGCAGCCCGGAACCGGGAGTACCTAACTATGGCTACACCTTC. Translation: CASSPEPGVPNYGYTF. Together with reference TRBV5-1 and TRBJ1-2, the CDR3 gives the full variable domain: KAGVTQTPRYLIKTRGQQVTLSCSPISGHRSVSWYQQTPGQGLQFLFEYFSETQRNKGNFPGRFSGRQFSNSRSEMNVSTLELGDSALYLCASSPEPGVPNYGYTFGSGTRLTVV.

About this clone itself: The germline gene is not matched at one end of the junction; a read error may be the cause. The chain links TRBV4-1 to TRBJ1-2; D may be TRBD1 (5 bases). The CDR3 covers 14 residues. Germline CDR1 reads MGHRA; CDR2 reads YSYEKL. The chain's CDR3 is CASSQDSGFMGVGF. The CDR3 DNA reads TGCGCCAGCAGCCAAGATTCCGGATTTATGGGGGTCGGATTC.

This rearrangement joins TRBV13 to TRBJ2-3; no clear D gene. This CDR3 region has 11 residues. Germline CDR1 PRHDT, CDR2 FYEKMQ (reference sequence). V lost 5 bases, J lost 2 bases, and 2 bases lay in between. The CDR3 DNA reads TGTGCCAGCAGCAACACAGATACGCAGTATTTT. It is translated as CASSNTDTQYF. The full variable domain, its missing parts supplied by reference TRBV13 and TRBJ2-3, is AAGVIQSPRHLIKEKRETATLKCYPIPRHDTVYWYQQGPGQDPQFLISFYEKMQSDKGSIPDRFSAQQFSDYHSELNMSSLELGDSALYFCASSNTDTQYFGPGTRLTVL.

This chain uses TRBV28 with TRBJ2-7; D uncertain. V shed 8 bases and J shed 3 bases, with 14 bases lying between them. The CDR3 is 13 residues long. From germline, CDR1 is MDHEN and CDR2 SYDVKM. The CDR3 DNA sequence: TGTGCCAGCCACGACGTACAAGACTACGAGCAGTACTTC. It codes for CASHDVQDYEQYF.

V and J are TRBV5-6 and TRBJ1-1; D gene unclear. This CDR3 is 15 amino acids long. CDR1 SGHDT and CDR2 YYEEEE come from the germline V gene. Deletions cut 7 bases from V and 2 bases from J, with 18 bases between. The DNA for the CDR3 is TGTGCCAGCCGCGCTCTAAGTATACTTAACACTGAAGCTTTCTTT. Translated, it gives CASRALSILNTEAFF.

CDR3 coding DNA: TGTGCCAGCAGCTCCACCGGACAGGGTACCGACGAGCAGTACTTC. Protein product: CASSSTGQGTDEQYF. V and J are TRBV9 and TRBJ2-7; TRBD1 matches at 8 bases. This CDR3 spans 15 amino acids. The junction had 11 bases not matched to a gene; V was cut back by 4 bases and J by 5 bases. CDR1 and CDR2 from the germline V gene are SGDLS and YYNGEE.

V is TRBV27 and J is TRBJ2-7; D could derive from TRBD1 or TRBD2 (5 bases each). From germline, CDR1 is MNHEY and CDR2 SMNVEV (reference sequence). This CDR3 comprises 14 residues. V lost 6 bases and J lost 7, with 19 bases in between. The DNA for the CDR3 is TGTGCCAGCAGCCGGGTAGGGGCGGGTTGGGAGCAGTACTTC. This translates into CASSRVGAGWEQYF.

The chain recombines TRBV4-3 with TRBJ1-3; weak D call: TRBD1 (6 bases). Trimming left V 0 bases short and J 3 bases short, with 12 bases between. The CDR3 is made up of 16 amino acids. The germline gives CDR1 LGHNA, CDR2 YSLEER. The CDR3 loop reads CASSQERTDFGNTIYF. The CDR3 DNA is TGCGCCAGCAGCCAAGAGAGGACAGACTTTGGAAACACCATATATTTT.

The chain combines TRBV30 with TRBJ1-2; D not resolved. Per germline, CDR1 GTSNPN and CDR2 SVGIG (reference sequence). This CDR3 comprises 11 residues. Trimming left V 2 bases short and J 5 bases short, with 6 bases between. The CDR3 is CAWSTAYGYTF. In nucleotides, the CDR3 is TGTGCCTGGAGTACGGCTTATGGCTACACCTTC.

The rearrangement uses TRBV5-4 and TRBJ2-3; possibly TRBD2 for D (5 bases). Germline V gene lookup returns CDR1 SGHNT and CDR2 YYREEE (reference sequence). V was shortened by 0 bases and J by 5 bases, with 16 bases between the two germline ends. The CDR3 has 16 amino acids. The CDR3 region is CASSLVSRGSRDTQYF. The CDR3, as DNA: TGTGCCAGCAGCTTGGTGAGCCGCGGGTCAAGAGATACGCAGTATTTT.

A word on this clone: One end of the junction varies from germline; a read error may be responsible. V usage is TRBV14 and J usage is TRBJ2-1; possible D gene TRBD1, 5 bases. The germline CDR1 and CDR2 sequences are SGHDN and FVKESK. The CDR3 runs to 12 residues. CDR3 sequence reads: CASSQGQGSSVF. The CDR3 coding sequence is TGTGCCAGCAGCCAAGGCCAGGGCTCCTCGGTCTTC.